This T cell receptor (beta chain) is drawn from a study of cytomegalovirus exposure and HLA in healthy donors. Comments on this clone: Its target is not known.

After removal of 6 bases from V and 1 base from J, the junction contained 8 bases not matched to a gene. CDR1 and CDR2 from the germline V gene are MDHEN and SYDVKM. CDR3 length equals 16 residues. PCR primers comprised 60 Vbeta and 13 Jbeta primers. Some clones are missing from TCRdb's copy, which holds only in-frame ones; the method was immunoSEQ multiplex PCR. Here the sample spans about 180,000 clones, 55% to 75% being singletons. General study results and limits: Within a later analysis, the majority of CMV-associated TCR beta chains appeared HLA-restricted. Among TCR beta chains, those listed as cytomegalovirus-associated numbered some 160. Segments of the TCR beta V type were, in most cases, productive about 87% or about 30% of the time in an earlier analysis. A later analysis linked 16,951 TCR beta sequences to HLA alleles at 0.05 false discovery rate.

The sample taken for sequencing was PBMCs. The J gene is TRBJ2-1, the V gene TRBV28; 8 nucleotides line up with TRBD2. This clonotype was sampled from a human donor in good health. The CDR3 here is CASRPGTRGSYNEQFF. The CDR3 bases are TGTGCCAGCAGACCCGGGACTAGGGGATCCTACAATGAGCAGTTCTTC.